This T cell receptor beta chain was profiled in a study of blood T cell repertoires in COVID-19. Study-wide background: Some COVID-19 samples were acute and others convalescent; all came from the United States, Italy and Spain. PBMCs, B-cell-depleted T cells, or T cells were the source of the cDNA or gDNA that made up the material.

As handled by the study authors: Reference gene primer amplification in the assay estimated nucleated cell counts. The assay was immunoSEQ multiplex PCR, and TCRdb's table has in-frame clones only and misses some. For V, J and clone size, that table is used; D and trimming come from the DNA. Of over 300,000 clones listed, roughly 85% are singletons. The V end was cut by 3 bases, the J end by 2 bases, with 11 bases between. Germline V gives CDR1 LNHDA, CDR2 SQIVND (reference sequence). This CDR3 contains 14 residues. The receptor's source is a human donor in a cohort sampled during active COVID-19. Sequences were obtained from peripheral blood. V gene TRBV19 combines with J gene TRBJ2-7, with a tentative D call TRBD1 (6 bases). The CDR3 sequence: CASSIEDRAYEQYF. The CDR3 DNA follows: TGTGCCAGTAGTATCGAGGACAGAGCCTACGAGCAGTACTTC.